A single T cell receptor (beta chain) is shown here with its context. The sample originates from a study of blood T cell repertoires in COVID-19. Whole-study context: Samples of COVID-19 (acute and convalescent) were obtained from the United States, Italy and Spain. PBMCs, B-cell-depleted T cells, or T cells provided the cDNA or gDNA that made up the material.

The CDR3 has 11 amino acids. Germline values: CDR1 SGHAT, CDR2 FQNNGV. V lost 5 bases to trimming and J lost 5 bases, with 3 bases between them. In the source study's methods: Amplification of reference gene primers was used by the study to estimate nucleated cell counts. Sequencing was performed with immunoSEQ multiplex PCR; in TCRdb, only in-frame clones are kept and a portion is missing. That table supplies the V and J calls and clone size; D and trimming were determined from the DNA. The sample yields 180,000 or so clones, around 84% seen once. Seattle participants joined during active infection and were tracked over time.

This sequence was found in a woman in her sixties or seventies with COVID-19, enrolled during active disease. The sequenced sample was peripheral blood. The chain carries TRBV11-2 and TRBJ2-2, with D unclear. The CDR3 sequence: CASSRTGELFF. The DNA of the CDR3 is TGTGCCAGCAGCCGGACCGGGGAGCTGTTTTTT.